The text below deals with one T cell receptor (beta chain). The J segment lost 10 bases and the V segment lost 5 bases, leaving 7 bases of the junction unmatched. The CDR3 loop spans 13 amino acids. The entry originates in a study of blood T cell repertoires in COVID-19. Using immunoSEQ multiplex PCR, the repertoire was profiled, and TCRdb retains in-frame clones only, with some absent. The sample consists of roughly 230,000 clones, 81% of them appearing once. The clonotype was recovered from a woman aged 80 or over with acute or convalescent COVID-19. The material sequenced was peripheral blood. The V gene is TRBV12-3 or TRBV12-4, the J gene TRBJ1-4; TRBD1 aligns across 7 bases. This CDR3 is CASSDRAWGKLFF. The CDR3 DNA follows: TGTGCCAGCAGTGACAGGGCGTGGGGAAAACTGTTTTTT.